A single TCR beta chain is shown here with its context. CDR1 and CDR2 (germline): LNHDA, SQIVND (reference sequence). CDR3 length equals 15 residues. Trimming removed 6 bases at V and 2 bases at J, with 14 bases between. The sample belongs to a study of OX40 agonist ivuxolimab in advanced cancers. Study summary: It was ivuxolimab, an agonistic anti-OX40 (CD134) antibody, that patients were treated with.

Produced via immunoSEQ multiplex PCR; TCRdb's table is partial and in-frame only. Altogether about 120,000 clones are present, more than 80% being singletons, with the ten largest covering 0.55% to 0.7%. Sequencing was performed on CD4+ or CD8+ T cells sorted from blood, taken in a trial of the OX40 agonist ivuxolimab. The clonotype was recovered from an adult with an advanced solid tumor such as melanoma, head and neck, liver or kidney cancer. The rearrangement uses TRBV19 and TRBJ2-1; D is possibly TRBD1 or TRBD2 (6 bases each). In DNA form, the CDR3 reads TGTGCCAGTAGATACGGGGGCCGGCCCTACAATGAGCAGTTCTTC. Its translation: CASRYGGRPYNEQFF.